This T cell receptor (beta chain) emerged from a study of CD8 T cells in Susac syndrome. RNA, at roughly 0.45 to 1 ug, was reverse transcribed with random hexamers. By means of immunoSEQ multiplex PCR, TCR beta CDR3 spanning 54 Vbeta and 13 Jbeta underwent amplification. TCRdb fed the immunoSEQ multiplex PCR reads into MiXCR, producing one record per CDR3 protein. The table records about 180,000 distinct CDR3 sequences, approximately 96% of them present only once. Sequencing of TCR beta was performed on blood CD8+ and CD4+ T cells. Relapsing-remitting disease, either stable or active, was present in the multiple sclerosis controls, who were treatment-naive patients. TEMRA cells were FACS-enriched, while CD8+ and CD4+ T cells were negatively isolated. The J segment lost 0 bases and the V segment lost 0 bases, leaving 5 bases of the junction unmatched. The CDR3 contains 16 residues. Germline assignment: CDR1 DFQATT and CDR2 SNEGSKA (reference sequence).

The sequenced sample consisted of CD4+ T cells from PBMCs. This receptor was taken from a human donor with multiple sclerosis. The V gene is TRBV20-1, the J gene TRBJ2-1; TRBD2 matches at 7 bases. The CDR3 DNA is TGCAGTGCTAGAGATCCGGGGGGACCCTCCTACAATGAGCAGTTCTTC. Translating gives CSARDPGGPSYNEQFF.